These T cell receptor beta chains were read from a single sample in a study of response to subunit inactivated influenza vaccine. TCRdb fed the RT-PCR reads into MiXCR, producing one record per CDR3 protein. The top ten hold about 12% of the sample, which has approximately 480,000 distinct CDR3 sequences, roughly 11% seen once. The specimen was PBMCs from blood, collected around seven weeks after vaccination. These receptors were collected from a man in his fifties or sixties who received an inactivated influenza vaccine. Both conserved end residues are part of each CDR3. D genes are given only for firm matches.

TRBJ2-7	TRBV20-1	TRBD1	CSARDRTGGIPYEQYF
TRBJ2-7	TRBV5-1	-	CASSTGKYEQYF
TRBJ2-3	TRBV4-3	TRBD2	CASSQLAGSVDTQYF
TRBJ2-4	TRBV20-1	-	CSANLGIINIQYF
TRBJ2-7	TRBV6-5	-	CASSYSIAGVYEQYF
TRBJ1-6	TRBV12-3/TRBV12-4	-	CASSRGGAVNSPLHF
TRBJ2-3	TRBV6-4	-	CANRPTRPTKKGLRGWPDTQYF
TRBJ2-7	TRBV28	TRBD1	CASGQGMTYEQYF
TRBJ2-7	TRBV29-1	-	CSVAGQEGSEQYF
TRBJ2-1	TRBV5-5	TRBD1	CASRLVAQGAWNEQFF
TRBJ2-7	TRBV7-9	TRBD2	CASSLSSGGLAEEQYF
TRBJ2-1	TRBV6-1	TRBD2	CASTRGTSVSYNEQFF
TRBJ2-5	TRBV6-2/TRBV6-3	TRBD2	CASSKRLAGPFQETQYF
TRBJ1-2	TRBV27	-	CASRAPNPDYGYTF
TRBJ2-3	TRBV7-2	-	CASSLDFSDTQYF
TRBJ2-1	TRBV5-1	-	CASSLDHNYNEQFF
TRBJ2-2	TRBV11-1	TRBD2	CASSRLTELAANTGELFF
TRBJ2-7	TRBV12-3/TRBV12-4	TRBD1	CASTKRQGPEREQYF
TRBJ2-1	TRBV29-1	-	CSVESGSAGAYNEQFF
TRBJ2-3	TRBV29-1	TRBD2	CSGLLAGGPSDTQYF
TRBJ1-2	TRBV11-1	TRBD1	CASSRKVVGQGLPAEGYTF
TRBJ1-3	TRBV20-1	TRBD1	CSASGDRGGNTIYF